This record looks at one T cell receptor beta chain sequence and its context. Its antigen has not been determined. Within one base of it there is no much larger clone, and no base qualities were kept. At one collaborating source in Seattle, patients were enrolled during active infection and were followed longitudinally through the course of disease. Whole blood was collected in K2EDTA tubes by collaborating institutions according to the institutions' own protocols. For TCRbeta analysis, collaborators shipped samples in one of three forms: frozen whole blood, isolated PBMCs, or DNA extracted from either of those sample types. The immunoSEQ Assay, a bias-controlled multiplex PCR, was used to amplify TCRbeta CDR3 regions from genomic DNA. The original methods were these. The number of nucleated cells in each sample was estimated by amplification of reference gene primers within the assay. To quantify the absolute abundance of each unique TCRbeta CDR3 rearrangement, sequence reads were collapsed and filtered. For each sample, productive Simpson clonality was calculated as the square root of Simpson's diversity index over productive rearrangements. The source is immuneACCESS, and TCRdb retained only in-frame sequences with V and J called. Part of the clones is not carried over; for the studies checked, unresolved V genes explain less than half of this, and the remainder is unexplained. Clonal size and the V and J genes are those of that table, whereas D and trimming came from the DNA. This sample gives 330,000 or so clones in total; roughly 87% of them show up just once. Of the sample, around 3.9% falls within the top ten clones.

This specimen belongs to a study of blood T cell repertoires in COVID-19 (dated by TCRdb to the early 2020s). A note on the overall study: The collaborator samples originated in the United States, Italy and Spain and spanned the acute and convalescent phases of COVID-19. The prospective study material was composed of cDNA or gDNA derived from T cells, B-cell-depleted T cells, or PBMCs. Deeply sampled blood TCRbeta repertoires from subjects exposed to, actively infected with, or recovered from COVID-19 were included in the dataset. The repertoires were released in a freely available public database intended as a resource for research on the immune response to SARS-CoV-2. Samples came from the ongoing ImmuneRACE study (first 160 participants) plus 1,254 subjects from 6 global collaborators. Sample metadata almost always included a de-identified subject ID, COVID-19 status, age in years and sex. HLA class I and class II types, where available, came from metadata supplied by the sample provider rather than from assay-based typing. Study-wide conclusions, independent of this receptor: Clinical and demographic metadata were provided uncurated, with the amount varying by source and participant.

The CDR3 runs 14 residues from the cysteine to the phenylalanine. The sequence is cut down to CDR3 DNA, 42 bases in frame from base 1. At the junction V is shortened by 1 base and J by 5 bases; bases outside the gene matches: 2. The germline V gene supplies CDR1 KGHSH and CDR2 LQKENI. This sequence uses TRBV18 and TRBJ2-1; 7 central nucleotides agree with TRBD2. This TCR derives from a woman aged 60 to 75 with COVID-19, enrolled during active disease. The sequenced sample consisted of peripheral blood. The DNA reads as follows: TGTGCCAGCTCACCACTTGGGGGGGACAATGAGCAGTTCTTC. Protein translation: CASSPLGGDNEQFF.